This TCR beta chain was captured by sequencing in a study of cytomegalovirus exposure and HLA in healthy donors. The PCR ran on 60 Vbeta and 13 Jbeta primers. Measured with immunoSEQ multiplex PCR; TCRdb has only the in-frame clones, and not every one. This table has around 110,000 clones, 74% appearing once. Study results and limitations: Most TCR beta V segments were productive about 87% or about 30% of the time in an earlier analysis.

This CDR3 contains 15 residues. The V gene lost 4 bases and the J gene lost 0 bases, with 12 bases spanning the gap. Germline V gene lookup returns CDR1 SGHRS and CDR2 YFSETQ. The sample holds one count of this clone. As yet, its antigen is unknown. The sequenced sample consisted of PBMCs. The origin of this receptor is a man younger than 40 in good health and CMV-seropositive. The chain carries TRBV5-1 and TRBJ2-3; D might be TRBD2 (7 bases). CDR3 DNA sequence: TGCGCCAGCAGCGCTGGGGGGGCTAGCACAGATACGCAGTATTTT. This encodes CASSAGGASTDTQYF.